The 18 T cell receptor beta chains reported below all come from one sample, sequenced in a study of cytomegalovirus exposure and HLA in healthy donors. The PCR ran on 60 Vbeta and 13 Jbeta primers. Only in-frame clones appear in the TCRdb table, and some are missing; sequencing was by immunoSEQ multiplex PCR. The table lists some 160,000 clones, roughly 85% of them singletons. The specimen was PBMCs. All receptors come from a male donor in good health and CMV-seronegative.

This clone was counted between two and nine times. This sequence joins TRBV29-1 and TRBJ2-1; 7 nucleotides line up with TRBD2. V gave up 1 base and J gave up 8 bases; unmatched junction bases: 26. The germline CDR1 and CDR2 sequences are SQVTM and ANQGSEA. The length of the CDR3 is 20 residues. The CDR3 sequence is CSVEGPPVGKAAGRGHEQFF. The DNA of the CDR3 is TGCAGCGTTGAAGGACCGCCGGTCGGAAAGGCGGCTGGGAGGGGCCATGAGCAGTTCTTC.

The sample holds a few counts of this clone. This chain joins TRBV4-1 and TRBJ1-2; maybe TRBD1 (5 bases). V lost 5 bases and J lost 10, with 11 bases in between. Germline lookup yields CDR1 MGHRA and CDR2 YSYEKL. The CDR3 consists of 11 residues. This chain's CDR3 is CASSTGTYYTF. The DNA for the CDR3 is TGCGCCAGCAGCACCGGGACTTACTACACCTTC.

This chain joins TRBV5-1 and TRBJ2-2; D uncertain. Trimming pared 1 base from V and 2 bases from J, leaving 9 bases between. The CDR3 length is 15 residues. Germline V lookup: CDR1 SGHRS, CDR2 YFSETQ. Here the CDR3 DNA reads TGCGCCAGCAGCTTGAGTCCAGATAACACCGGGGAGCTGTTTTTT. Protein sequence: CASSLSPDNTGELFF.

This clone was seen only once. This chain uses TRBV2 with TRBJ2-5; D is perhaps TRBD2 (5 bases). CDR1 is SNHLY and CDR2 is FYNNEI in the germline V gene. The CDR3 loop spans 16 amino acids. Trimming left V 0 bases short and J 0 bases short, with 11 bases between. The CDR3 coding sequence is TGTGCCAGCAGTGAAGCGCTACGGGGAAACCAAGAGACCCAGTACTTC. Protein sequence: CASSEALRGNQETQYF.

This sequence joins TRBV4-1 and TRBJ2-3; D is ambiguous. This CDR3 is built from 16 residues. Germline values: CDR1 MGHRA, CDR2 YSYEKL. V lost 1 base to trimming and J lost 3 bases, with 14 bases between them. CDR3 DNA sequence: TGCGCCAGCAGCCAAGTAGGTCGAGGTCGGACAGATACGCAGTATTTT. Translating gives CASSQVGRGRTDTQYF.

The DNA of the CDR3 is TGTGCCAGCAGTGGTAGACAGGGGTCCTACGAGCAGTACTTC. Amino acids: CASSGRQGSYEQYF. The chain couples TRBV2 to TRBJ2-5, with 8 positions matching TRBD1. The J call is doubtful: the DNA matches TRBJ2-7 better. Germline-derived CDR1 and CDR2 are SNHLY and FYNNEI. The CDR3 runs 14 residues.

This rearrangement joins TRBV15 to TRBJ1-3, with TRBD1 matching over 9 bases. Losses at the gene ends were 0 bases for V and 4 bases for J; bases not matched to a gene: 4. The CDR3 loop spans 16 amino acids. Germline values: CDR1 LNHNV, CDR2 YYDKDF (reference sequence). CDR3: CATSRDGTGRGNTIYF. The CDR3 coding sequence is TGTGCCACCAGCAGAGACGGGACAGGGAGAGGAAACACCATATATTTT.

This chain links TRBV29-1 with TRBJ2-5, with D unclear. V was pared by 4 bases and J by 5 bases, with 17 bases between. This CDR3 has 14 residues. Germline CDR1 SQVTM, CDR2 ANQGSEA. CDR3 nucleotides: TGCAGCGTTGGAGGAGCCGCAGTATTGGAGACCCAGTACTTC. This sequence encodes CSVGGAAVLETQYF.

This clone was picked up one time. J is TRBJ2-7 and V is TRBV27, with D perhaps TRBD1 (6 bases). The CDR3 sequence is 15 residues long. Germline values: CDR1 MNHEY, CDR2 SMNVEV (reference sequence). The V end was cut by 9 bases, the J end by 4 bases, with 22 bases between. The CDR3 DNA reads TGTGCCAGTTGTTTCAAGGGGGAGACGGCATACGAGCAGTACTTC. It encodes CASCFKGETAYEQYF.

The chain uses TRBV15 and TRBJ2-3, with D uncertain. Germline values: CDR1 LNHNV, CDR2 YYDKDF (reference sequence). V was clipped by 3 bases and J by 0 bases, with 10 bases between them. CDR3 length: 15 residues. The CDR3 loop reads CATSSYGPSTDTQYF. For the CDR3, the DNA is TGTGCCACCAGCAGCTATGGGCCTAGCACAGATACGCAGTATTTT.

The V and J genes are TRBV4-1 and TRBJ1-3; D not certain. CDR3 length: 16 amino acids. Germline assignment: CDR1 MGHRA and CDR2 YSYEKL. Between the trimmed V and J ends, which lost 1 base and 0 bases, there was a span of 10 bases. The CDR3 coding sequence is TGCGCCAGCAGCCAAGTGCATTTAGTCTCTGGAAACACCATATATTTT. It encodes CASSQVHLVSGNTIYF.

The CDR3 is CASSPGTGSHEQYF. CDR3 coding DNA: TGTGCCAGCAGCCCCGGGACAGGGAGCCACGAGCAGTACTTC. The chain carries TRBV6-1 and TRBJ2-7; 9 nucleotides match TRBD1. The J segment lost 5 bases and the V segment lost 6 bases, leaving 8 bases of the junction unmatched. The CDR3 is made up of 14 amino acids. Germline V gives CDR1 MNHNS, CDR2 SASEGT.

The chain has TRBV7-2 and TRBJ1-2, with D possibly being TRBD1 (6 bases). The germline V and J ends were trimmed by 5 bases and 3 bases, with 16 bases remaining between them. Germline-derived CDR1 and CDR2 are SGHTA and FQGNSA. This CDR3 spans 15 amino acids. The CDR3 spells CASSVDRSWYYGYTF. The CDR3 nucleotides read TGTGCCAGCAGCGTGGACAGATCGTGGTACTATGGCTACACCTTC.

The J gene is TRBJ1-2, the V gene TRBV6-5, with 7 nucleotides matching TRBD1. Looked up from germline, CDR1 is MNHEY and CDR2 is SVGAGI. This CDR3 comprises 15 residues. V lost 4 bases and J lost 5; bases outside the gene matches: 10. The CDR3 loop is CASSFSSRDRYGYTF. The DNA for the CDR3 is TGTGCCAGCAGTTTCTCCAGCCGGGACAGATATGGCTACACCTTC.

As to this clone: Its ends do not fully match the called genes, so a read error is possible. The chain employs TRBV7-9 and TRBJ2-7, with D perhaps TRBD1 (6 bases). The CDR3 is 16 amino acids. From germline, CDR1 is SEHNR and CDR2 FQNEAQ (reference sequence). The CDR3: CSSSPPIRQEPYEQYF. The CDR3 DNA reads TGTTCCAGCAGCCCTCCAATTCGACAGGAGCCCTACGAGCAGTACTTC.

The chain links TRBV13 to TRBJ2-1; tentative D call: TRBD2 (6 bases). Trimming shortened V by 1 base and J by 7 bases, and 20 bases separated the two germline ends. CDR3 length equals 17 residues. Germline V lookup: CDR1 PRHDT, CDR2 FYEKMQ (reference sequence). CDR3 sequence reads: CASSLVPAGLVWNEQFF. The CDR3 bases are TGTGCCAGCAGCTTAGTCCCCGCGGGATTAGTCTGGAATGAGCAGTTCTTC. Full variable domain (remainder filled in from reference TRBV13 and TRBJ2-1): AAGVIQSPRHLIKEKRETATLKCYPIPRHDTVYWYQQGPGQDPQFLISFYEKMQSDKGSIPDRFSAQQFSDYHSELNMSSLELGDSALYFCASSLVPAGLVWNEQFFGPGTRLTVL.

V gene TRBV4-3 combines with J gene TRBJ1-2; D might be TRBD1 (5 bases). The germline CDR1 and CDR2 sequences are LGHNA and YSLEER. This CDR3 comprises 16 residues. Trimming took 0 bases from V and 6 from J, leaving 17 bases between them. CDR3 sequence reads: CASSQDRPTGIDGYTF. CDR3 bases: TGCGCCAGCAGCCAAGATCGCCCAACAGGAATCGATGGCTACACCTTC.

In this sample, this clone turned up once. This chain's CDR3 is CSVEPLWSSGRSVVFF. CDR3 coding DNA: TGCAGCGTTGAACCCTTGTGGTCTAGCGGGAGATCCGTTGTGTTCTTC. The rearrangement uses TRBV29-1 and TRBJ2-1; 10 nucleotides align to TRBD2. CDR1 is SQVTM and CDR2 is ANQGSEA in the germline V gene. The CDR3 spans 16 residues. The ends lost 2 bases at V and 15 bases at J; junction bases unmatched: 19.